This entry lists 9 T cell receptor beta chains sequenced from one sample in a study of T cells in Graves' hyperthyroidism and ophthalmopathy. RNA transcripts provided the source from which TCR beta CDR3 regions were amplified. RT-PCR in the first round (using the HTBI primer set) targeted the TCR CDR3. TCRdb processed the multiplex PCR reads anew with MiXCR; each CDR3 protein has one entry. The sample contains some 720,000 distinct CDR3 sequences, about 16% of which appear only once. Source material: blood. These receptors originate from a man aged 18-30 years with Graves' hyperthyroidism.

This clonotype showed up many times. A junction end diverges from the germline sequence, so it may reflect a read error. The CDR3 DNA sequence: TGTGCCAGCAGTTTTACCCTAGCGGGAGGACCCTATGAGCAGTACTTC. Its translation: CASSFTLAGGPYEQYF. This chain links TRBV27 with TRBJ2-7, with TRBD2 matching 11 bases. The CDR3 runs 16 residues. Germline values: CDR1 MNHEY, CDR2 SMNVEV (reference sequence).

The V and J genes are TRBV20-1 and TRBJ2-3; TRBD1 or TRBD2 may be the D gene (5 bases each). The CDR3 extends over 15 amino acids. CDR1 is DFQATT and CDR2 is SNEGSKA in the germline V gene (reference sequence). V was trimmed by 1 base and J by 5 bases, leaving 16 bases between them. The CDR3 DNA follows: TGCAGTGCTAGAGTCTTGGCCCGGGGCCAAGATACGCAGTATTTT. Residues: CSARVLARGQDTQYF.

This clonotype was found many times. The rearrangement joins TRBV7-9 to TRBJ1-1, with D maybe TRBD1 (5 bases). Trimming took 5 bases from V and 4 from J, leaving 11 bases between them. CDR1 SEHNR and CDR2 FQNEAQ come from the germline V gene (reference sequence). This CDR3 has 13 amino acids. This chain's CDR3 is CASSLGTVTEAFF. In DNA, the CDR3 is TGTGCCAGCAGCCTCGGGACCGTCACTGAAGCTTTCTTT. Using reference TRBV7-9 and TRBJ1-1 for the parts outside the CDR3, the full variable domain is DTGVSQNPRHKITKRGQNVTFRCDPISEHNRLYWYRQTLGQGPEFLTYFQNEAQLEKSRLLSDRFSAERPKGSFSTLEIQRTEQGDSAMYLCASSLGTVTEAFFGQGTRLTVV.

This clonotype appeared a few times. CDR3 amino acids: CASSQGKGPYNEQFF. CDR3 coding DNA: TGTGCCAGCAGCCAGGGGAAGGGCCCCTACAATGAGCAGTTCTTC. The chain recombines TRBV7-8 with TRBJ2-1; a weak D match, TRBD1 (6 bases). There are 15 residues in the CDR3. CDR1 and CDR2 from the germline V gene are SGHVS and FQNEAQ. Deletions cut 5 bases from V and 2 bases from J, with 13 bases between.

At least ten counts were recorded for this clonotype. This chain uses TRBV28 with TRBJ1-2; 9 bases fit TRBD1. There are 15 residues in the CDR3. Trimming cost V 3 bases and J 7 bases; bases outside gene matches: 9. The germline gives CDR1 MDHEN, CDR2 SYDVKM. CDR3 sequence (DNA): TGTGCCAGCAGTTTTAGGTACAGGGGGCTGGCTGGCTACACCTTC. This gives the protein CASSFRYRGLAGYTF.

At least ten counts were recorded for this clonotype. As DNA, the CDR3 is TGTGCCAGCAGCTTAACCTACAGGGGTGGTACTGAAGCTTTCTTT. Amino acids: CASSLTYRGGTEAFF. The rearrangement links TRBV11-1 to TRBJ1-1; 7 positions match TRBD1. Germline V gene data show CDR1 as SGHAT and CDR2 as FQDESV (reference sequence). This CDR3 contains 15 residues. The V segment lost 2 bases and the J segment 5 bases; nucleotides outside the gene matches: 8.

This clonotype was observed many times. This chain uses TRBV11-1 with TRBJ2-7, with a possible D match to TRBD1 (5 bases). Germline V gene lookup returns CDR1 SGHAT and CDR2 FQDESV (reference sequence). Trimming stripped 4 bases from V and 4 bases from J, with 11 bases between. CDR3 length: 13 amino acids. The CDR3 spells CASSWGQLYEQYF. The CDR3 DNA is TGTGCCAGCAGCTGGGGCCAGCTATACGAGCAGTACTTC.

This clonotype was counted many times. V gene TRBV2 combines with J gene TRBJ2-7; D possibly corresponds to TRBD2 (5 bases). The V gene's germline CDR1 is SNHLY and CDR2 FYNNEI. The CDR3 covers 15 residues. The V end was cut by 2 bases, the J end by 2 bases, with 13 bases between. CDR3 sequence: CASSESGLPPYEQYF. CDR3 coding DNA: TGTGCCAGCAGTGAATCTGGACTCCCGCCCTACGAGCAGTACTTC.

This clonotype has at least ten counts. This sequence joins TRBV12-3 or TRBV12-4 and TRBJ2-7; 9 bases fit TRBD2. The CDR3 runs 15 residues. Trimming cost V 5 bases and J 6 bases; bases outside gene matches: 11. CDR3 coding DNA: TGTGCCAGCAGTAGCACGGGACTAGCCATGGGCGAGCAGTACTTC. It codes for CASSSTGLAMGEQYF.